This T cell receptor beta chain was sequenced during a study of cytomegalovirus exposure and HLA in healthy donors. Healthy donors of bone marrow made up the group. Per germline, CDR1 SEHNR and CDR2 FQNEAQ (reference sequence). Trimming took 3 bases from V and 2 from J, leaving 8 bases between them. The CDR3 runs 14 residues. It was with 60 Vbeta and 13 Jbeta primers that the PCR ran. Here immunoSEQ multiplex PCR was the method, and the copy in TCRdb shows in-frame clones only, minus some. Of over 80,000 clones in the sample, roughly 60% were seen once. Findings of the study overall: Information on immune exposure was restricted to one variable (CMV serostatus). It was shown in a later analysis that HLA-associated TCR beta chains were more clonally expanded than other, equally common chains. Whilst most TCR sequences proved rare, a subset of public TCRs occurred across many donors.

On this clone itself: As yet, its antigen is unknown.

The clonotype originates from a boy younger than 18 in good health and CMV-seropositive. The sequencing input was PBMCs. The chain combines TRBV7-9 with TRBJ2-1; a weak D match, TRBD1 (6 bases). The CDR3 DNA sequence: TGTGCCAGCAGCTTCGGGACACCCTACAATGAGCAGTTCTTC. This translates into CASSFGTPYNEQFF. Full variable domain (rest looked up from reference TRBV7-9 and TRBJ2-1): DTGVSQNPRHKITKRGQNVTFRCDPISEHNRLYWYRQTLGQGPEFLTYFQNEAQLEKSRLLSDRFSAERPKGSFSTLEIQRTEQGDSAMYLCASSFGTPYNEQFFGPGTRLTVL.